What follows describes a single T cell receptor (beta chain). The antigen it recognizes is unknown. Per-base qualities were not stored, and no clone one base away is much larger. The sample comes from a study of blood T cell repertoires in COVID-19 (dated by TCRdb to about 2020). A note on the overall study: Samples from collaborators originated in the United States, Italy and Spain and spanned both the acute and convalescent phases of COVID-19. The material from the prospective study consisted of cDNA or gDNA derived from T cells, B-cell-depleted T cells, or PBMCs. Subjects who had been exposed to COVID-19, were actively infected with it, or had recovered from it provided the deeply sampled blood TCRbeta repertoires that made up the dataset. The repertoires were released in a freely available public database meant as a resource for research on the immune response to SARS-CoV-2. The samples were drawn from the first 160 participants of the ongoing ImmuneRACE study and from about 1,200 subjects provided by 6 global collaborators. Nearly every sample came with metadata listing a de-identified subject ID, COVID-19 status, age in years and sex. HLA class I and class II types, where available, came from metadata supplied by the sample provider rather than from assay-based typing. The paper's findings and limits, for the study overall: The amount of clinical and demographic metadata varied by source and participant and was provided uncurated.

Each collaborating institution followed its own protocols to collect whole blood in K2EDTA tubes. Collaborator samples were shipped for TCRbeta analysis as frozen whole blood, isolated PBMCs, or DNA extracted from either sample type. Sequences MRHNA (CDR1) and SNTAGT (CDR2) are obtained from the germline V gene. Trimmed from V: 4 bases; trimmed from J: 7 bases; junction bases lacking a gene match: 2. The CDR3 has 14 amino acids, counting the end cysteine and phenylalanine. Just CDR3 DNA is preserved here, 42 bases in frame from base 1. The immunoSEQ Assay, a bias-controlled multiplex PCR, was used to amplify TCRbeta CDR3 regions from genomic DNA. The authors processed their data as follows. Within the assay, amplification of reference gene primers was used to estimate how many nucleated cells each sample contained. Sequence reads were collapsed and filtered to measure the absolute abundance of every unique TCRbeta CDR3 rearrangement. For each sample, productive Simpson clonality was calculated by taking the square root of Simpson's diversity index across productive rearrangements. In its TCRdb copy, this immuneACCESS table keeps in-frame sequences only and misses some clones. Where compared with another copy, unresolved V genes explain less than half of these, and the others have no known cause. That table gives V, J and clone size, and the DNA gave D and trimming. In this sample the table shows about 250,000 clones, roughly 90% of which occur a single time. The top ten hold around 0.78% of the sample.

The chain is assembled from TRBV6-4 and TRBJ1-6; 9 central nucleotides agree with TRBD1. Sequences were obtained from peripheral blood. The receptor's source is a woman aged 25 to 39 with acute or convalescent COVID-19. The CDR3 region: CASSGGTGNSPLHF. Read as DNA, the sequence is TGTGCCAGCAGTGGGGGGACAGGGAATTCACCCCTCCACTTT.